Listed here are 18 T cell receptor beta chains from one sample, sequenced in a study of blood T cell repertoires in COVID-19. TCRdb's table, derived via immunoSEQ multiplex PCR, lists solely in-frame clones and lacks some. Found here are approximately 250,000 clones, 70% to 90% of them singletons; the top ten hold over 3.5%. Material: PBMCs or T cells enriched from blood (not recorded which). These receptors all stem from a woman younger than 45 with acute COVID-19.

The CDR3 region is CASSLTGDYNEKLFF. The CDR3 bases are TGTGCCAGCAGTTTAACAGGAGATTATAATGAAAAACTGTTTTTT. The J gene is TRBJ1-4, the V gene TRBV28; a possible D gene is TRBD1 (5 bases). Trimming cost V 2 bases and J 4 bases, with 11 bases left between them. Per the germline V gene, CDR1 is MDHEN and CDR2 is SYDVKM. This CDR3 has 15 amino acids.

J is TRBJ2-3 and V is TRBV27; no clear D gene. The length of the CDR3 is 13 residues. From germline, CDR1 is MNHEY and CDR2 SMNVEV (reference sequence). Trimming removed 2 bases at V and 0 bases at J, with 3 bases between. The DNA for the CDR3 is TGTGCCAGCAGTTTACGGAGCACAGATACGCAGTATTTT. It translates to CASSLRSTDTQYF.

V and J are TRBV28 and TRBJ2-7; 8 bases agree with TRBD2. The junction had 12 bases not matched to a gene; V was cut back by 7 bases and J by 4 bases. The germline gives CDR1 MDHEN, CDR2 SYDVKM. The CDR3 length is 15 residues. The DNA of the CDR3 is TGTGCCAGCACGGGAGGGTCTCTAGCTGGGTACGAGCAGTACTTC. Translation: CASTGGSLAGYEQYF.

The chain couples TRBV27 to TRBJ2-2; 13 bases agree with TRBD2. The CDR3 has 16 residues. Germline CDR1 MNHEY, CDR2 SMNVEV (reference sequence). The V and J ends lost 7 bases and 7 bases, in that order; junction bases with no gene match: 9. This chain's CDR3 is CASNPTSGRRGGELFF. CDR3 nucleotide sequence: TGTGCCAGCAACCCGACTAGCGGGAGGAGAGGCGGGGAGCTGTTTTTT.

The chain links TRBV7-2 to TRBJ1-5; D may be TRBD1 (5 bases). The CDR3 totals 14 residues. Trimming removed 1 base from V and 9 bases from J, with 13 bases in between. Germline CDR1 reads SGHTA; CDR2 reads FQGNSA. CDR3 in amino acids: CASSLDQGFGPQHF. The CDR3 nucleotides read TGTGCCAGCAGCTTAGATCAGGGCTTTGGGCCCCAGCATTTT.

CDR3 in amino acids: CASSSRGQTSSYNSPLHF. The CDR3 DNA sequence: TGTGCCAGCAGCTCACGCGGTCAGACGAGCTCCTATAATTCACCCCTCCACTTT. V gene TRBV7-8 combines with J gene TRBJ1-6, with no clear D. V lost 4 bases, J lost 0 bases, and 16 bases lay in between. The CDR3 contains 18 residues. Germline CDR1 is SGHVS and CDR2 is FQNEAQ.

V usage is TRBV29-1 and J usage is TRBJ2-5; tentatively, D is TRBD2 (6 bases). The CDR3 sequence is 12 residues long. Germline assignment: CDR1 SQVTM and CDR2 ANQGSEA. Between the trimmed V and J ends, which lost 2 bases and 7 bases, there was a span of 11 bases. DNA for the CDR3: TGCAGCGTTGAACGGGGGACTGGGACCCAGTACTTC. Encoded protein: CSVERGTGTQYF.

The chain uses TRBV5-1 and TRBJ2-2; 10 nucleotides agree with TRBD2. CDR3 size: 17 residues. Trimming cost V 0 bases and J 2 bases; bases outside gene matches: 4. CDR1 and CDR2 (germline): SGHRS, YFSETQ. The CDR3 region has the DNA TGCGCCAGCAGCTTGGCCGGACTAGCGGCCAACACCGGGGAGCTGTTTTTT. This translates into CASSLAGLAANTGELFF.

The CDR3 reads CALRGNTGELFF. DNA of the CDR3: TGTGCCCTCCGGGGGAACACCGGGGAGCTGTTTTTT. V is TRBV28 and J is TRBJ2-2; D is perhaps TRBD2 (5 bases). This CDR3 comprises 12 residues. Germline V gene sequence: CDR1 MDHEN, CDR2 SYDVKM. Trimming stripped 11 bases from V and 1 base from J, with 8 bases between.

The chain employs TRBV28 and TRBJ2-7; possible D gene TRBD1, 6 bases. V was shortened by 7 bases and J by 6 bases, with 25 bases between the two germline ends. Germline V lookup: CDR1 MDHEN, CDR2 SYDVKM. CDR3 length: 16 amino acids. CDR3 loop: CASTRYPGTTLVEQYF. The CDR3 DNA sequence: TGTGCCAGCACCCGGTACCCCGGGACAACCCTCGTCGAGCAGTACTTC.

The chain has TRBV6-1 and TRBJ2-2, with TRBD1 matching 12 bases. The J segment lost 4 bases and the V segment lost 3 bases, leaving 15 bases of the junction unmatched. The CDR3 consists of 20 residues. CDR1 is MNHNS and CDR2 is SASEGT in the germline V gene. CDR3 sequence reads: CASSDPRDRGRIALTGELFF. CDR3 in DNA: TGTGCCAGCAGTGACCCCCGGGACAGGGGGCGCATCGCCCTCACCGGGGAGCTGTTTTTT.

The chain uses TRBV10-3 and TRBJ2-7; TRBD1 matches at 10 bases. The ends lost 8 bases at V and 2 bases at J; junction bases unmatched: 3. This CDR3 is 13 amino acids long. Germline V gives CDR1 ENHRY, CDR2 SYGVKD. CDR3: CAISGQGAYEQYF. For the CDR3, the DNA is TGTGCCATCTCCGGACAGGGGGCCTACGAGCAGTACTTC.

The V call is TRBV6-5, the J call TRBJ2-5; perhaps TRBD1 as D (6 bases). Trimming cost V 0 bases and J 3 bases, with 8 bases left between them. The CDR3 runs 14 residues. Per germline, CDR1 MNHEY and CDR2 SVGAGI. CDR3 region: CASSYSRQEETQYF. CDR3 DNA sequence: TGTGCCAGCAGTTACTCAAGACAGGAAGAGACCCAGTACTTC.

This chain connects TRBV28 to TRBJ1-2; tentative D call: TRBD1 (5 bases). The CDR3 is 14 residues long. Germline-derived CDR1 and CDR2 are MDHEN and SYDVKM. Trimming removed 3 bases at V and 6 bases at J, with 14 bases between. The CDR3 reads CASSFWAGPHGYTF. The CDR3 DNA is TGTGCCAGCAGTTTTTGGGCAGGGCCCCATGGCTACACCTTC.

This clone was seen just once. V is TRBV27 and J is TRBJ2-7; the match to TRBD2 covers 7 bases. V was pared by 0 bases and J by 2 bases, with 4 bases of the junction left unmatched. The V gene's germline CDR1 is MNHEY and CDR2 SMNVEV (reference sequence). The CDR3 is made up of 15 amino acids. CDR3 region: CASSLSPSGTYEQYF. The DNA of the CDR3 is TGTGCCAGCAGTTTATCGCCTAGCGGTACCTACGAGCAGTACTTC.

This clone was counted at least ten times. J is TRBJ2-2 and V is TRBV10-3; 10 bases are shared with TRBD1. Germline V gene sequence: CDR1 ENHRY, CDR2 SYGVKD. The junction had 7 bases not matched to a gene; V was cut back by 9 bases and J by 3 bases. The CDR3 is made up of 15 amino acids. CDR3 protein: CAIRPGQGYTGELFF. CDR3 nucleotide sequence: TGTGCCATTCGTCCGGGACAGGGGTACACCGGGGAGCTGTTTTTT.

The chain is built from TRBV18 and TRBJ2-7; the D gene is possibly TRBD1 (5 bases). The CDR3 length is 16 residues. The germline V gene encodes CDR1 KGHSH and CDR2 LQKENI. With 0 bases removed from V and 0 bases from J, the gap between germline ends came to 12 bases. CDR3 in DNA: TGTGCCAGCTCACCACCGAGTCTAGGGGACTCCTACGAGCAGTACTTC. Translated, it gives CASSPPSLGDSYEQYF.

The chain is built from TRBV19 and TRBJ1-6; 7 nucleotides align to TRBD1. Germline trimming cut 3 bases from V and 6 bases from J; bases unmatched to any gene: 5. Germline loops: CDR1 LNHDA, CDR2 SQIVND (reference sequence). The CDR3 loop spans 15 amino acids. The CDR3 bases are TGTGCCAGTAGTATTAAGGGACAGACTAATTCACCCCTCCACTTT. This codes for CASSIKGQTNSPLHF. Looking up the rest from reference TRBV19 and TRBJ1-6 gives the full variable domain: DGGITQSPKYLFRKEGQNVTLSCEQNLNHDAMYWYRQDPGQGLRLIYYSQIVNDFQKGDIAEGYSVSREKKESFPLTVTSAQKNPTAFYLCASSIKGQTNSPLHFGNGTRLTVT.